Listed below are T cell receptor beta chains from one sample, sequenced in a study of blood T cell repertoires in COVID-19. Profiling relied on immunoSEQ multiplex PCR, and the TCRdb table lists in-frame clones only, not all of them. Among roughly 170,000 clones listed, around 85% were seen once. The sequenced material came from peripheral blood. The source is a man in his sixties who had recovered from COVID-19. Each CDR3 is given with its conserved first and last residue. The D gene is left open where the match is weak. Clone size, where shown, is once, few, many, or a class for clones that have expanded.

cdr3_aa: CASSEPGLASTDTQYF; cdr3_nt: TGTGCCAGCAGTGAACCGGGACTAGCGAGCACAGATACGCAGTATTTT; d_call: TRBD2; j_call: TRBJ2-3; clone_size: NA; v_call: TRBV6-1
cdr3_aa: CASSNTGLIYF; cdr3_nt: TGTGCCAGCAGCAATACAGGGTTGATATACTTC; d_call: NA; j_call: TRBJ2-7; clone_size: NA; v_call: TRBV12-3/TRBV12-4
cdr3_aa: CASSYNRVEQYF; cdr3_nt: TGTGCCAGCAGTTACAACAGGGTCGAGCAGTACTTC; d_call: NA; j_call: TRBJ2-7; clone_size: NA; v_call: TRBV6-5
cdr3_aa: CSVERDITEAFF; cdr3_nt: TGCAGCGTTGAGAGGGACATCACTGAAGCTTTCTTT; d_call: NA; j_call: TRBJ1-1; clone_size: once; v_call: TRBV29-1
cdr3_aa: CASSLRSGAEAFF; cdr3_nt: TGTGCCAGCAGTTTACGGTCGGGGGCTGAAGCTTTCTTT; d_call: NA; j_call: TRBJ1-1; clone_size: NA; v_call: TRBV12-3/TRBV12-4
cdr3_aa: CASISRFTDTQYF; cdr3_nt: TGTGCCAGTATCTCCAGGTTCACAGATACGCAGTATTTT; d_call: NA; j_call: TRBJ2-3; clone_size: once; v_call: TRBV19
cdr3_aa: CASSPTGSSYEQYF; cdr3_nt: TGTGCCAGCTCACCGACAGGGTCCTCCTACGAGCAGTACTTC; d_call: TRBD1; j_call: TRBJ2-7; clone_size: NA; v_call: TRBV18
cdr3_aa: CASSLLETQETQYF; cdr3_nt: TGTGCCAGCAGCCTTTTGGAGACTCAAGAGACCCAGTACTTC; d_call: NA; j_call: TRBJ2-5; clone_size: few; v_call: TRBV6-5
cdr3_aa: CASSLGTSGGPETQYF; cdr3_nt: TGCGCCAGCAGCCTGGGGACTAGCGGGGGTCCGGAGACCCAGTACTTC; d_call: TRBD2; j_call: TRBJ2-5; clone_size: NA; v_call: TRBV5-1
cdr3_aa: CASSLSRGSETQYF; cdr3_nt: TGTGCCAGCAGCTTATCTCGGGGATCAGAGACCCAGTACTTC; d_call: NA; j_call: TRBJ2-5; clone_size: NA; v_call: TRBV5-4
cdr3_aa: CASSSRRLAGGETQYF; cdr3_nt: TGTGCCAGCAGCTCAAGACGACTAGCGGGGGGAGAGACCCAGTACTTC; d_call: TRBD2; j_call: TRBJ2-5; clone_size: once; v_call: TRBV7-2
cdr3_aa: CASRASGGNYGYTF; cdr3_nt: TGTGCCAGCAGGGCGTCAGGGGGTAACTATGGCTACACCTTC; d_call: TRBD1; j_call: TRBJ1-2; clone_size: NA; v_call: TRBV27
cdr3_aa: CASSLSDTGELFF; cdr3_nt: TGTGCCAGCAGTTTATCGGACACCGGGGAGCTGTTTTTT; d_call: NA; j_call: TRBJ2-2; clone_size: NA; v_call: TRBV12-3/TRBV12-4
cdr3_aa: CASARSGANVLTF; cdr3_nt: TGTGCCAGCGCTCGGTCTGGGGCCAACGTCCTGACTTTC; d_call: NA; j_call: TRBJ2-6; clone_size: NA; v_call: TRBV27
cdr3_aa: CASSLGGSQDEKLFF; cdr3_nt: TGTGCCAGCAGCTTAGGAGGGTCCCAAGATGAAAAACTGTTTTTT; d_call: NA; j_call: TRBJ1-4; clone_size: NA; v_call: TRBV5-4
cdr3_aa: CASSRGGSTDTQYF; cdr3_nt: TGTGCCAGCAGTAGGGGGGGGAGCACAGATACGCAGTATTTT; d_call: NA; j_call: TRBJ2-3; clone_size: once; v_call: TRBV3-1/TRBV3-2
cdr3_aa: CASPDGGNQPQHF; cdr3_nt: TGTGCCAGCCCCGACGGAGGCAATCAGCCCCAGCATTTT; d_call: NA; j_call: TRBJ1-5; clone_size: NA; v_call: TRBV7-3
cdr3_aa: CASSMTGGGGETQYF; cdr3_nt: TGTGCCAGCAGCATGACAGGGGGGGGAGGAGAGACCCAGTACTTC; d_call: TRBD1; j_call: TRBJ2-5; clone_size: few; v_call: TRBV7-6
cdr3_aa: CASSSTQGPSYEQYF; cdr3_nt: TGTGCCAGCAGCTCCACACAGGGCCCCTCCTACGAGCAGTACTTC; d_call: NA; j_call: TRBJ2-7; clone_size: NA; v_call: TRBV7-2
cdr3_aa: CASTVRSYNSPLHF; cdr3_nt: TGTGCCAGTACCGTGCGATCCTATAATTCACCCCTCCACTTT; d_call: NA; j_call: TRBJ1-6; clone_size: NA; v_call: TRBV19
cdr3_aa: CASGGTGPRQPQHF; cdr3_nt: TGTGCCAGTGGGGGGACAGGGCCAAGGCAGCCCCAGCATTTT; d_call: TRBD1; j_call: TRBJ1-5; clone_size: NA; v_call: TRBV19
cdr3_aa: CASSGQGVSQPQHF; cdr3_nt: TGTGCCAGCAGTGGACAGGGAGTTAGTCAGCCCCAGCATTTT; d_call: TRBD1; j_call: TRBJ1-5; clone_size: NA; v_call: TRBV27
cdr3_aa: CASSPRTDNYGYTF; cdr3_nt: TGCGCCAGCAGCCCCAGGACTGATAACTATGGCTACACCTTC; d_call: NA; j_call: TRBJ1-2; clone_size: NA; v_call: TRBV5-1